The rows below give T cell receptor beta chains drawn from one sample of a study of T cells expressing NK-cell markers. TCRdb reanalyzed the 5' RACE reads, giving one entry per CDR3 protein sequence and no DNA. This sample's table reports about 450,000 distinct CDR3 sequences. Sequencing was carried out using blood T cells: a sorted CD56 or NKG2C T cell subset, CD4+ or CD8+ T cells, or bulk PBMC T cells (not recorded which). The source of these receptors is a woman between 18 and 69 years old in good health. Each CDR3 is given with its conserved first and last residue.

j_gene | v_gene | CDR3aa
TRBJ1-2 | TRBV27 | CASSSSGFGGYTF
TRBJ2-2 | TRBV6-5 | CASSYSASRNTGELFF
TRBJ1-1 | TRBV20-1 | CSVEGSRGNTEAFF
TRBJ2-5 | TRBV29-1 | CSVVTGTAQETQYF
TRBJ1-6 | TRBV7-8 | CASSLGILNSPLHF
TRBJ1-5 | TRBV20-1 | CSASDDSYSNQPQHF
TRBJ2-5 | TRBV11-1 | CASSADRVETQYF
TRBJ2-6 | TRBV6-5 | CASSYFGEDSGANVLTF
TRBJ1-1 | TRBV6-5 | CASSYSSQPYTEAFF
TRBJ2-1 | TRBV10-1 | CASSEIAGVLEQFF
TRBJ2-1 | TRBV20-1 | CSASSWSDYNEQFF
TRBJ2-1 | TRBV20-1 | CSARAGSLTMQQFF
TRBJ1-1 | TRBV20-1 | CSARDRGGRVNAFF
TRBJ2-3 | TRBV19 | CASSSIAVSTDTQYF
TRBJ2-5 | TRBV20-1 | CSADRGGETQYF
TRBJ1-2 | TRBV5-5 | CASSFRGFGYTF
TRBJ2-7 | TRBV29-1 | CSATGQVSYEQYF
TRBJ1-3 | TRBV29-1 | CSVAGQASGNTIYF
TRBJ2-5 | TRBV29-1 | CSGQGSSETQYF
TRBJ1-5 | TRBV5-6 | CASSLGRATQPQHF
TRBJ2-7 | TRBV7-2 | CASSSYGLNEQYF
TRBJ2-3 | TRBV24-1 | CASGTGLTDTQYF
TRBJ1-1 | TRBV25-1 | CASGGGDTEAFF
TRBJ2-1 | TRBV18 | CASSPLNGQGAEQFF
TRBJ2-1 | TRBV12-3/TRBV12-4 | CASSYQRGGINEQFF
TRBJ2-6 | TRBV7-8 | CASSSGQAGANVLTF
TRBJ1-1 | TRBV30 | CAWSALFRNTEAFF
TRBJ2-1 | TRBV6-5 | CASSSLLEGAQNEQFF
TRBJ1-5 | TRBV20-1 | CSARDAGASNQPQHF
TRBJ1-2 | TRBV28 | CASRSTGEEGYTF
TRBJ2-3 | TRBV27 | CASSLLGRVGTDTQYF
TRBJ2-3 | TRBV14 | CASSQEGIRYLDTQYF
TRBJ2-1 | TRBV20-1 | CSARDQRGYSSYNEQFF
TRBJ2-5 | TRBV2 | CASSESQLETQYF
TRBJ2-3 | TRBV29-1 | CSGVSGTDTQYF
TRBJ2-5 | TRBV29-1 | CSVDRQQETQYF
TRBJ2-1 | TRBV24-1 | CATSDLQGSYNEQFF